This T cell receptor (beta chain) emerged from a study of shared clonotypes between healthy human individuals. Method: immunoSEQ multiplex PCR; TCRdb's copy keeps in-frame clones and lacks some. The sample lists over a million clones, approximately 97% occurring once. Germline V gene lookup returns CDR1 SGHNT and CDR2 YYREEE (reference sequence). The CDR3 covers 15 residues. V shed 4 bases, J shed 2 bases, and the junction held 5 bases outside the gene matches. The source is a man younger than 40 in good health. The specimen was naive CD4+ T cells sorted from blood. Subset in this sample: CD45RA+ positively selected. The chain has TRBV5-4 and TRBJ2-1; 8 bases map to TRBD1. The CDR3 sequence is CASSGQGRAYNEQFF. The DNA of the CDR3 is TGTGCCAGCAGCGGACAGGGTCGGGCCTACAATGAGCAGTTCTTC.